A single sample is the source of the 21 T cell receptor beta chains below, sequenced in a study of beta chain features in type 1 diabetes. Study-level findings and limits: Across all four CD4+ subsets, people with type 1 diabetes showed modestly shorter TCRB CDR3s.

The authors reverse transcribed all of the isolated RNA, so sequencing captured expressed TCRB transcripts. Measured with immunoSEQ multiplex PCR; TCRdb has only the in-frame clones, and not every one. Of some 370,000 clones listed, around 10% are singletons. These TCRs' antigens remain unknown. Sequenced input: central memory CD4+ T cells from blood. The receptors originated from a young man with type 1 diabetes.

The J gene is TRBJ2-4, the V gene TRBV9, with 8 nucleotides matching TRBD1. J was trimmed by 9 bases and V by 3 bases; bases with no gene match: 14. Germline assignment: CDR1 SGDLS and CDR2 YYNGEE. The CDR3 has 16 amino acids. The CDR3 region is CASSAIPGQVGSIQYF. In DNA, the CDR3 is TGTGCCAGCAGCGCAATTCCGGGACAGGTAGGGAGCATTCAGTACTTC.

Only a few counts were recorded for this clone. The V and J genes are TRBV9 and TRBJ2-1; tentative D call: TRBD2 (6 bases). CDR3 size: 16 residues. Germline loops: CDR1 SGDLS, CDR2 YYNGEE. V was shortened by 0 bases and J by 7 bases, with 17 bases between the two germline ends. The CDR3 sequence: CASSVGGPGTANEQFF. The CDR3 DNA reads TGTGCCAGCAGCGTAGGGGGTCCCGGGACTGCAAATGAGCAGTTCTTC.

The chain uses TRBV10-3 and TRBJ1-5; no clear D gene. The CDR3 contains 16 residues. V lost 1 base and J lost 0, with 10 bases in between. CDR1 and CDR2 (germline): ENHRY, SYGVKD. The CDR3, as DNA: TGTGCCATCAGTGAGTATGGGCCCTATAGCAATCAGCCCCAGCATTTT. Its translation: CAISEYGPYSNQPQHF.

This chain uses TRBV11-2 with TRBJ2-2, with a tentative D call TRBD1 (5 bases). Germline CDR1 and CDR2: SGHAT and FQNNGV. V gave up 5 bases and J gave up 4 bases, with 11 bases separating them. CDR3 length: 14 residues. CDR3 region: CASSPQTVTGELFF. CDR3 DNA: TGTGCCAGCAGCCCGCAGACAGTCACCGGGGAGCTGTTTTTT. Together with reference TRBV11-2 and TRBJ2-2, the CDR3 gives the full variable domain: EAGVAQSPRYKIIEKRQSVAFWCNPISGHATLYWYQQILGQGPKLLIQFQNNGVVDDSQLPKDRFSAERLKGVDSTLKIQPAKLEDSAVYLCASSPQTVTGELFFGEGSRLTVL.

There are a few counts of this clone. The chain recombines TRBV7-9 with TRBJ1-5, with D possibly matching TRBD1 (6 bases). CDR1 SEHNR and CDR2 FQNEAQ come from the germline V gene (reference sequence). The CDR3 sequence is 17 residues long. Trimming stripped 1 base from V and 4 bases from J, with 17 bases between. The CDR3 coding sequence is TGTGCCAGCAGCTTAGTGGGGGCCAGGGGAGCGAATCAGCCCCAGCATTTT. This gives the protein CASSLVGARGANQPQHF.

This clone was observed a few times. The rearrangement joins TRBV7-2 to TRBJ1-2; 8 bases align to TRBD1. J was trimmed by 4 bases and V by 5 bases; bases with no gene match: 6. Germline V gene data show CDR1 as SGHTA and CDR2 as FQGNSA. The CDR3 extends over 14 amino acids. The CDR3: CASSADRGGYGYTF. For the CDR3, the DNA is TGTGCCAGCAGCGCTGACAGGGGTGGCTATGGCTACACCTTC.

The sample holds a few counts of this clone. The V and J genes are TRBV2 and TRBJ2-1; maybe TRBD2 (5 bases). The CDR3 sequence is 13 residues long. Per the germline V gene, CDR1 is SNHLY and CDR2 is FYNNEI. V lost 7 bases and J lost 8, with 15 bases in between. CDR3 region: CASNSNGIDEQFF. DNA for the CDR3: TGTGCCAGCAACTCTAACGGGATTGATGAGCAGTTCTTC.

Comments on this clone: This sample also contains other DNA sequences that code for the same CDR3. The chain uses TRBV27 and TRBJ1-1; no firm D call. This CDR3 contains 13 residues. Trimming stripped 2 bases from V and 2 bases from J, with 6 bases between. Germline-derived CDR1 and CDR2 are MNHEY and SMNVEV (reference sequence). Here the CDR3 reads CASSLRSNTEAFF. CDR3 DNA sequence: TGTGCCAGCAGTTTAAGGTCCAACACTGAAGCTTTCTTT.

The chain recombines TRBV5-6 with TRBJ2-3; D unclear. V was pared by 4 bases and J by 0 bases, with 9 bases between. Germline loops: CDR1 SGHDT, CDR2 YYEEEE. There are 14 residues in the CDR3. CDR3 DNA: TGTGCCAGCAGCACCGGACCTAGCACAGATACGCAGTATTTT. Translated, it gives CASSTGPSTDTQYF.

This clone has only a few counts. This rearrangement joins TRBV7-3 to TRBJ2-4, with D perhaps assigned TRBD1 or TRBD2 (7 bases each). This CDR3 spans 16 amino acids. V was cut by 2 bases and J by 5 bases, with 16 bases left in between. The germline gives CDR1 SGHTA, CDR2 FQGTGA. The CDR3 nucleotides are TGTGCCAGCAGCTTAGCAGCGGGACAGCTGCAAAACATTCAGTACTTC. The encoded protein is CASSLAAGQLQNIQYF.

The sample holds a few counts of this clone. The J gene is TRBJ2-7, the V gene TRBV5-5; 15 nucleotides match TRBD2. V dropped 4 bases and J dropped 2; count of bases not matched to a gene: 13. Germline loops: CDR1 SGHKS, CDR2 YYEKEE (reference sequence). This CDR3 comprises 19 residues. The CDR3 coding sequence is TGTGCCAGCAGCCCGCCACCGGGACTAGCGGGAGGTCCTACCTACGAGCAGTACTTC. It translates to CASSPPPGLAGGPTYEQYF.

The CDR3 sequence: CASSSGQRTYGYTF. DNA of the CDR3: TGTGCCAGCAGCTCGGGACAGCGTACCTATGGCTACACCTTC. The chain recombines TRBV7-2 with TRBJ1-2; 7 nucleotides agree with TRBD1. The CDR3 has 14 amino acids. J was trimmed by 4 bases and V by 4 bases; bases with no gene match: 6. CDR1 and CDR2 (germline): SGHTA, FQGNSA.

This clone came up a few times. V is TRBV27 and J is TRBJ2-7; D unclear. From germline, CDR1 is MNHEY and CDR2 SMNVEV (reference sequence). The CDR3 is 13 amino acids. V lost 4 bases and J 2 bases, leaving 9 bases between the germline ends. The CDR3 sequence: CASSSTEPYEQYF. The CDR3 DNA reads as TGTGCCAGCAGTTCTACGGAGCCCTACGAGCAGTACTTC.

In its sample, this clone was seen a few times. The V and J genes are TRBV29-1 and TRBJ1-2; D gene unclear. CDR3 length: 11 residues. Per germline, CDR1 SQVTM and CDR2 ANQGSEA. Deletions cut 3 bases from V and 8 bases from J, with 10 bases between. CDR3 nucleotides: TGCAGCGTTGATTGGGGTGGGGGCTACACCTTC. Its translation: CSVDWGGGYTF.

The rearrangement uses TRBV30 and TRBJ2-5; no firm D call. V lost 5 bases and J 5 bases, leaving 15 bases between the germline ends. This CDR3 contains 13 residues. Germline CDR1 and CDR2: GTSNPN and SVGIG (reference sequence). The CDR3 is CAWPTAFAETQYF. Here the CDR3 DNA reads TGTGCCTGGCCTACGGCGTTTGCGGAGACCCAGTACTTC. Looking up the rest from reference TRBV30 and TRBJ2-5 gives the full variable domain: SQTIHQWPATLVQPVGSPLSLECTVEGTSNPNLYWYRQAAGRGLQLLFYSVGIGQISSEVPQNLSASRPQDRQFILSSKKLLLSDSGFYLCAWPTAFAETQYFGPGTRLLVL.

Turning to this clone: A read error is likely, as this CDR3 ends without the conserved phenylalanine or tryptophan. No DNA is shown, since the ends of the CDR3 on it are uncertain; the CDR3 is the one TCRdb lists. The chain employs TRBV5-4 and TRBJ1-2. Termini included, the CDR3 measures 11 amino acids. Germline CDR1 is SGHNT and CDR2 is YYREEE (reference sequence). The CDR3 region is CARTQGVERQA.

The chain recombines TRBV4-1 with TRBJ1-4; D is perhaps TRBD1 (6 bases). The length of the CDR3 is 17 residues. Germline lookup yields CDR1 MGHRA and CDR2 YSYEKL. V was cut by 2 bases and J by 8 bases, with 21 bases left in between. The CDR3, as DNA: TGCGCCAGCAGCCAAACAGGGATGCGGTCGTCCTACGAAAAACTGTTTTTT. Protein: CASSQTGMRSSYEKLFF.

Notes on this clone: Within the sample, other DNA sequences also encode this same CDR3. The chain joins TRBV6-5 to TRBJ1-4; 10 bases agree with TRBD1. CDR3 length: 13 residues. The germline gives CDR1 MNHEY, CDR2 SVGAGI. J gave up 7 bases and V 5 bases, and 1 base lay outside the gene matches. The CDR3 DNA reads as TGTGCCAGCAGTCGGGACAGGGGTGAAAAACTGTTTTTT. This translates into CASSRDRGEKLFF.

The chain employs TRBV18 and TRBJ2-2; D call uncertain. V lost 2 bases and J lost 3, with 7 bases in between. This CDR3 is built from 14 residues. Looked up from germline, CDR1 is KGHSH and CDR2 is LQKENI. This CDR3 reads CASSPGPDTGELFF. CDR3 in DNA: TGTGCCAGCTCACCAGGGCCCGACACCGGGGAGCTGTTTTTT.

In this sample, this clone turned up a few times. The chain recombines TRBV29-1 with TRBJ1-5; 8 bases agree with TRBD1. The CDR3 covers 13 residues. Germline V gene data show CDR1 as SQVTM and CDR2 as ANQGSEA. V lost 6 bases, J lost 4 bases, and 5 bases stayed unmatched. CDR3 sequence (DNA): TGCAGCGTGCAGGGGGCTCGGAATCAGCCCCAGCATTTT. It is translated as CSVQGARNQPQHF.

The chain joins TRBV5-6 to TRBJ2-1; the match to TRBD2 covers 9 bases. J lost 3 bases, V lost 1 base, and 5 bases had no gene match. Germline CDR1 reads SGHDT; CDR2 reads YYEEEE. This CDR3 has 16 residues. CDR3 bases: TGTGCCAGCAGCTTGTTGGCGGGAGGGGACTACAATGAGCAGTTCTTC. Its protein is CASSLLAGGDYNEQFF.